This T cell receptor (beta chain) was sequenced for a study of cytomegalovirus exposure and HLA in healthy donors. General observations from the study: In vitro testing confirmed a few CMV-associated chains as specific for CMV antigens. The study recorded some 160 TCR beta chains that were cytomegalovirus-associated. Reports indicated that the classifier achieved high specificity and sensitivity in diagnosing cytomegalovirus status.

Assay: immunoSEQ multiplex PCR; the TCRdb copy retains only in-frame clones and omits some. Seen here are hundreds of thousands of clones, more than 80% observed once, and the top ten hold roughly 0.82%. In regard to this clone: Its antigen is unknown.

The CDR3 runs 13 residues. Germline V gene lookup returns CDR1 SQVTM and CDR2 ANQGSEA. Trimming cost V 7 bases and J 4 bases, with 15 bases left between them. V usage is TRBV29-1 and J usage is TRBJ2-3, with no clear D. The source of this sequence is a woman under 30 in good health and CMV-seronegative. The source material was PBMCs. The CDR3, as DNA: TGCAGCGCGGCCCTCGAGGCCCCAGATACGCAGTATTTT. Translated: CSAALEAPDTQYF.